The entry below describes one T cell receptor (beta chain). The target antigen is unknown. There are 15 residues in the CDR3. The V segment lost 1 base and the J segment 5 bases; nucleotides outside the gene matches: 7. The data derive from a study of human T cells and chemical hapten exposure. Study results and caveats: The study found expanded TCRs formed significantly more large CDR3 similarity clusters than controls.

Documented time point: patch test 3, about 24 weeks after DPC sensitization. Treatment of the sample: therapeutic diphenylcyclopropenone sensitization with weekly scalp DPC. TCRdb processed the RACE reads anew with MiXCR; each CDR3 protein has one entry. Altogether approximately 110,000 distinct CDR3 sequences are present, less than 35% being singletons, with the ten largest covering roughly 2.7%. This chain joins TRBV12-3 or TRBV12-4 and TRBJ2-5; 7 bases line up with TRBD2. The sequenced sample was whole blood, obtained in connection with sensitization to the hapten diphenylcyclopropenone (DPC). The receptor's source is a man between 40 and 49 years old with alopecia areata. Some clones in this sample may be carry-over from other donors' samples. The CDR3 reads CASSLGTSFSETQYF. The CDR3 nucleotides are TGTGCCAGCAGTTTAGGGACTAGTTTTTCGGAGACCCAGTACTTC.